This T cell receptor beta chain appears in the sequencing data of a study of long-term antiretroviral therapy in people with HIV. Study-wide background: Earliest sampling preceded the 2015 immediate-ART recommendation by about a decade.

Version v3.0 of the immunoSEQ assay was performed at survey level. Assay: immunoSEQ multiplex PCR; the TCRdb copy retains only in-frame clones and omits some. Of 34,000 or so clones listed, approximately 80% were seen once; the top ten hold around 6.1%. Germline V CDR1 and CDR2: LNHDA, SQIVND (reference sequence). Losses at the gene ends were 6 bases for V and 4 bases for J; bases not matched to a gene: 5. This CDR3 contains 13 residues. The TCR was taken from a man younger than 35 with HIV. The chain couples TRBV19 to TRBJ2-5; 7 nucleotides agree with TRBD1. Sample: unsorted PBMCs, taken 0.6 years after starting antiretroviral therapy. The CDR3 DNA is TGTGCCAGTAGAAAGGGGGCGGGAGAGACCCAGTACTTC. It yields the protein CASRKGAGETQYF. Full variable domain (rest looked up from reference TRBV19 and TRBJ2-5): DGGITQSPKYLFRKEGQNVTLSCEQNLNHDAMYWYRQDPGQGLRLIYYSQIVNDFQKGDIAEGYSVSREKKESFPLTVTSAQKNPTAFYLCASRKGAGETQYFGPGTRLLVL.